This is a list of T cell receptor beta chains from one sample in a study of naive and memory T cell subsets. TCRdb analysed the UMI-ligation and nested PCR reads with MiXCR anew, one entry per CDR3 protein. In the table there are about 90,000 distinct CDR3 sequences, 11% of which are singletons. The sequenced sample consisted of naive CD4+ T cells from blood. These receptor sequences come from a human donor in good health. The CDR3 runs from the conserved cysteine through the conserved F or W. Each record gives: clone size, D gene, J gene, V gene, CDR3 DNA, CDR3 protein. The D gene is left open where the match is weak. Not every row has a clone size; where given, it reads once, few, many or a size class.

clone size: NA
D gene: NA
J gene: TRBJ1-1
V gene: TRBV7-9
CDR3 DNA: TGTGCCAGCAGCTTAGAGGCAACGAACACTGAAGCTTTCTTT
CDR3 protein: CASSLEATNTEAFF

clone size: NA
D gene: TRBD1
J gene: TRBJ1-5
V gene: TRBV29-1
CDR3 DNA: TGCAGCGTTCAGTTTGACAGGGATCAGCCCCAGCATTTT
CDR3 protein: CSVQFDRDQPQHF

clone size: few
D gene: TRBD1
J gene: TRBJ2-2
V gene: TRBV29-1
CDR3 DNA: TGCAGCGTCCTGGGACAGGGGAACACCGGGGAGCTGTTTTTT
CDR3 protein: CSVLGQGNTGELFF

clone size: many
D gene: NA
J gene: TRBJ1-1
V gene: TRBV20-1
CDR3 DNA: TGCAGTGCTCATCCGGGACCTAAAGGGGCTGAAGCTTTCTTT
CDR3 protein: CSAHPGPKGAEAFF

clone size: few
D gene: TRBD2
J gene: TRBJ2-5
V gene: TRBV6-6
CDR3 DNA: TGTGCCGCCGAGGGGAGCGGGGGCGAGGAGACCCAGTACTTC
CDR3 protein: CAAEGSGGEETQYF

clone size: many
D gene: NA
J gene: TRBJ2-6
V gene: TRBV19
CDR3 DNA: TGTGCCAGTAGTATCGGGGCCAACGTCCTGACTTTC
CDR3 protein: CASSIGANVLTF

clone size: many
D gene: NA
J gene: TRBJ1-1
V gene: TRBV7-2
CDR3 DNA: TGTGCCAGCAGCTTAGCGGGAGGGAGAATGAACACTGAAGCTTTCTTT
CDR3 protein: CASSLAGGRMNTEAFF

clone size: few
D gene: TRBD1
J gene: TRBJ2-7
V gene: TRBV6-5
CDR3 DNA: TGTGCCAGCAGTCGCGGGACAGGGGGGTACGAGCAGTACTTC
CDR3 protein: CASSRGTGGYEQYF

clone size: NA
D gene: NA
J gene: TRBJ1-3
V gene: TRBV7-2
CDR3 DNA: TGTGCCAGCAGCAGTTTTGGGGGACTCGGAAACACCATATATTTT
CDR3 protein: CASSSFGGLGNTIYF

clone size: few
D gene: NA
J gene: TRBJ2-2
V gene: TRBV6-2/TRBV6-3
CDR3 DNA: TGTGCCAGCAGTTATGCACGCCTACGGAAAGATAACACCGGGGAGCTGTTTTTT
CDR3 protein: CASSYARLRKDNTGELFF

clone size: few
D gene: NA
J gene: TRBJ1-5
V gene: TRBV19
CDR3 DNA: TGTGCCAGTAGTAGCAACCAGGTTCCCAGCAATCAGCCCCAGCATTTT
CDR3 protein: CASSSNQVPSNQPQHF

clone size: NA
D gene: NA
J gene: TRBJ1-6
V gene: TRBV4-3
CDR3 DNA: TGCGCCAGCAGCCAAGCAGGGGTTAATTCACCCCTCCACTTT
CDR3 protein: CASSQAGVNSPLHF

clone size: many
D gene: NA
J gene: TRBJ2-3
V gene: TRBV20-1
CDR3 DNA: TGCAGTGCTAGTAAGGGCCCCGATACGCAGTATTTT
CDR3 protein: CSASKGPDTQYF

clone size: NA
D gene: NA
J gene: TRBJ1-2
V gene: TRBV10-3
CDR3 DNA: TGTGCCATCAGTGAAGATCGGCATGGCTACACCTTC
CDR3 protein: CAISEDRHGYTF

clone size: many
D gene: NA
J gene: TRBJ1-2
V gene: TRBV19
CDR3 DNA: TGTGCCAGTAGTATAGGTGGGTTCAATGGCTACACCTTC
CDR3 protein: CASSIGGFNGYTF

clone size: NA
D gene: NA
J gene: TRBJ2-5
V gene: TRBV27
CDR3 DNA: TGTGCCAGCAGTTTAGTACTTCAAGAGACCCAGTACTTC
CDR3 protein: CASSLVLQETQYF

clone size: few
D gene: NA
J gene: TRBJ1-1
V gene: TRBV20-1
CDR3 DNA: TGCAGTGCCCCCCAGTCCGGCAGGGCAGGAGCTTTCTTT
CDR3 protein: CSAPQSGRAGAFF

clone size: NA
D gene: TRBD2
J gene: TRBJ2-6
V gene: TRBV7-2
CDR3 DNA: TGTGCCAGCAGCCTAGGACTAGCGGGGCGCTCTGGGGCCAACGTCCTGACTTTC
CDR3 protein: CASSLGLAGRSGANVLTF

clone size: NA
D gene: NA
J gene: TRBJ2-5
V gene: TRBV6-5
CDR3 DNA: TGTGCCAGCAGGAACACATACCAAGAGACCCAGTACTTC
CDR3 protein: CASRNTYQETQYF

clone size: many
D gene: TRBD2
J gene: TRBJ2-5
V gene: TRBV20-1
CDR3 DNA: TGCAGTGCTAGAGAGGCGGGAGCAGAGACCCAGTACTTC
CDR3 protein: CSAREAGAETQYF

clone size: NA
D gene: NA
J gene: TRBJ2-2
V gene: TRBV6-2/TRBV6-3
CDR3 DNA: TGTGCCAGCAGCTCCTTCACCCGGGGACGCACCGGGGAGCTGTTTTTT
CDR3 protein: CASSSFTRGRTGELFF

clone size: many
D gene: NA
J gene: TRBJ1-5
V gene: TRBV15
CDR3 DNA: TGTGCCACCAGTTCCCGCCTAGGCAACAATCAGCCCCAGCATTTT
CDR3 protein: CATSSRLGNNQPQHF

clone size: many
D gene: NA
J gene: TRBJ2-1
V gene: TRBV20-1
CDR3 DNA: TGCAGTGCTAGAGATTCGGGAACAGGAAGTTGGAATGAGCAGTTCTTC
CDR3 protein: CSARDSGTGSWNEQFF

clone size: NA
D gene: NA
J gene: TRBJ2-3
V gene: TRBV27
CDR3 DNA: TGTGCCAGCAGTTTCAGTGGGGGCTGGGGCACAGATACGCAGTATTTT
CDR3 protein: CASSFSGGWGTDTQYF

clone size: NA
D gene: TRBD1
J gene: TRBJ2-3
V gene: TRBV7-9
CDR3 DNA: TGTGCCAGCAGCGACAGGGCCCGTACAGATACGCAGTATTTT
CDR3 protein: CASSDRARTDTQYF